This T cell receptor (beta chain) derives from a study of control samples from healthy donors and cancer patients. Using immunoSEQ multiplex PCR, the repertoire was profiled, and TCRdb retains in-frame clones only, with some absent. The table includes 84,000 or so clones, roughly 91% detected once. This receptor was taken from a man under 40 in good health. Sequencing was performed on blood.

CDR3 coding DNA: TGTGCCAGCTCACCGACAGGCCGGGGGGCGAACACTGAAGCTTTCTTT. Protein product: CASSPTGRGANTEAFF. The V gene is TRBV18, the J gene TRBJ1-1; D perhaps matches TRBD1 (6 bases). Germline V CDR1 and CDR2: KGHSH, LQKENI. CDR3 length equals 16 residues. V lost 3 bases and J lost 1, with 15 bases in between.